Listed below are T cell receptor beta chains from one sample, sequenced in a study of blood T cell repertoires in COVID-19. Sequenced by immunoSEQ multiplex PCR; TCRdb stores in-frame clones only, minus some. This sample carries 75,000 to 95,000 clones, about four fifths of them seen once, and the ten largest clones take around 12%. The sample comprised peripheral blood. The receptors derive from a woman in her forties with active or convalescent COVID-19. CDR3s include the opening cysteine and the closing phenylalanine or tryptophan. Fields, in order: D gene, J gene, V gene, clone size, CDR3 DNA, CDR3 protein. D genes are given only for firm matches. The size entry is marked missing in some rows and otherwise reads once, few, many or a size class.

D: TRBD2
J: TRBJ2-7
V: TRBV7-8
size: .
DNA: TGTGCCAGCAGCCCAGAGCGGGGGGAGCAGTACTTC
CDR3: CASSPERGEQYF

D: TRBD1
J: TRBJ2-7
V: TRBV19
size: .
DNA: TGTGCCAGTAGGACCGCCGGGACAGGGGGAGGATACGAGCAGTACTTC
CDR3: CASRTAGTGGGYEQYF

D: .
J: TRBJ1-2
V: TRBV30
size: few
DNA: TGTGCCTGGAGTGTACACCAGGGTGGCTACACCTTC
CDR3: CAWSVHQGGYTF

D: TRBD1
J: TRBJ2-5
V: TRBV5-1
size: .
DNA: TGCGCCAGCAGCTTACGGACAGGGGGAATGAGGGAGACCCAGTACTTC
CDR3: CASSLRTGGMRETQYF

D: .
J: TRBJ2-1
V: TRBV13
size: .
DNA: TGTGCCAGCAGCTTCCGGGCCTACAATGAGCAGTTCTTC
CDR3: CASSFRAYNEQFF

D: .
J: TRBJ2-1
V: TRBV4-2
size: .
DNA: TGTGCCAGCAGCCAAGAAGCAGGTAATGAGCAGTTCTTC
CDR3: CASSQEAGNEQFF

D: .
J: TRBJ2-3
V: TRBV7-3
size: .
DNA: TGTGCCAGCAGCGCAGGGGTAGGGGGCACAGATACGCAGTATTTT
CDR3: CASSAGVGGTDTQYF

D: .
J: TRBJ1-1
V: TRBV9
size: .
DNA: TGTGCCAGCAGCGTAGGCCAGGGAATTTCGAACACTGAAGCTTTCTTT
CDR3: CASSVGQGISNTEAFF

D: TRBD2
J: TRBJ2-5
V: TRBV27
size: .
DNA: TGTGCCAGCAGTTTAGGGAGCGGGAGGAAAGAGACCCAGTACTTC
CDR3: CASSLGSGRKETQYF

D: TRBD1
J: TRBJ2-7
V: TRBV4-1
size: .
DNA: TGCGCCAGCAGCCAAACTCCGGACAGGGGTGAACAGCAGTACTTC
CDR3: CASSQTPDRGEQQYF

D: TRBD1
J: TRBJ1-5
V: TRBV10-3
size: .
DNA: TGTGCCATCAGGGAACAGGGGGTAGGCAATCAGCCCCAGCATTTT
CDR3: CAIREQGVGNQPQHF

D: .
J: TRBJ1-1
V: TRBV28
size: .
DNA: TGTGCCAGCAGTTTATCTACGACAGATACCGCCTCTGAAGCTTTCTTT
CDR3: CASSLSTTDTASEAFF

D: TRBD2
J: TRBJ2-1
V: TRBV7-7
size: few
DNA: TGTGCCAGCAGCCCGGGACTAGCGGTCAATGAGCAGTTCTTC
CDR3: CASSPGLAVNEQFF

D: TRBD1
J: TRBJ2-2
V: TRBV7-3
size: .
DNA: TGTGCCAGCAGCTCCCGGGTAGGGGGCGCCTCCGGGGAGCTGTTTTTT
CDR3: CASSSRVGGASGELFF

D: TRBD2
J: TRBJ2-3
V: TRBV3-1/TRBV3-2
size: .
DNA: TGTGCCAGCAGCCGAACACGGACTAGCGAGGGGTATTTT
CDR3: CASSRTRTSEGYF

D: TRBD1
J: TRBJ2-7
V: TRBV5-8
size: .
DNA: TGTGCCAGCAGCCCGGGGACAGTCATTTCCTACGAGCAGTACTTC
CDR3: CASSPGTVISYEQYF

D: TRBD1
J: TRBJ2-5
V: TRBV5-4
size: once
DNA: TGTGCCAGCAGCCACAAGACAGGGCTTGAGACCCAGTACTTC
CDR3: CASSHKTGLETQYF

D: .
J: TRBJ1-3
V: TRBV3-1/TRBV3-2
size: .
DNA: TGTGCCAGCAGCCAAGCGGGAAACACCATATATTTT
CDR3: CASSQAGNTIYF

D: .
J: TRBJ2-7
V: TRBV28
size: .
DNA: TGTGCCAGCAGGGGAGTAACCTACGAGCAGTACTTC
CDR3: CASRGVTYEQYF

D: .
J: TRBJ2-3
V: TRBV7-3
size: .
DNA: TGTGCCAGCAGCGCAACAGGGCCAGATACGCAGTATTTT
CDR3: CASSATGPDTQYF

D: .
J: TRBJ2-1
V: TRBV5-1
size: once
DNA: TGCGCCAGCAGCTACCGGGACTCTTCGTACAATGAGCAGTTCTTC
CDR3: CASSYRDSSYNEQFF

D: TRBD2
J: TRBJ2-1
V: TRBV4-3
size: many
DNA: TGCGCCAGCAGCCCCGGGGTAGCGGGAGGCTATGAGCAGTTCTTC
CDR3: CASSPGVAGGYEQFF

D: TRBD1
J: TRBJ1-1
V: TRBV15
size: .
DNA: TGTGCCACCAACCTAGACAGGGGGGACACTGAAGCTTTCTTT
CDR3: CATNLDRGDTEAFF

D: .
J: TRBJ2-1
V: TRBV27
size: .
DNA: TGTGCCAGCAGTTTAACTGTCTCCTACAATGAGCAGTTCTTC
CDR3: CASSLTVSYNEQFF

D: .
J: TRBJ2-2
V: TRBV7-8
size: .
DNA: TGTGCCAGCAGCTTAGCTCGGGGAGCCGGGGAGCTGTTTTTT
CDR3: CASSLARGAGELFF

D: TRBD2
J: TRBJ2-5
V: TRBV28
size: once
DNA: TGTGCCAGCAGTTCGATCGGACTAGCGGAAGAGACCCAGTACTTC
CDR3: CASSSIGLAEETQYF

D: .
J: TRBJ1-2
V: TRBV11-2
size: .
DNA: TGTGCCAGCAGCTTTCAGGCCTTTAACTATGGCTACACCTTC
CDR3: CASSFQAFNYGYTF

D: .
J: TRBJ2-1
V: TRBV7-3
size: .
DNA: TGTGCCAGCAGCCGGGGGGCCGACAATGAGCAGTTCTTC
CDR3: CASSRGADNEQFF

D: .
J: TRBJ2-7
V: TRBV7-9
size: .
DNA: TGTGCCAGCAGCTTTCTCCTTTACGAGCAGTACTTC
CDR3: CASSFLLYEQYF

D: TRBD2
J: TRBJ2-1
V: TRBV13
size: once
DNA: TGTGCCAGCAGCACCCGGAGACGGCTAGCGGGGAACAATGAGCAGTTCTTC
CDR3: CASSTRRRLAGNNEQFF

D: .
J: TRBJ1-5
V: TRBV7-2
size: .
DNA: TGTGCCAGCAGCTTCCAGGGTCGGGTGCAGCCCCAGCATTTT
CDR3: CASSFQGRVQPQHF

D: TRBD1
J: TRBJ2-2
V: TRBV7-9
size: .
DNA: TGTGCCAGCAGCTTAGGGACAGGACACACCGGGGAGCTGTTTTTT
CDR3: CASSLGTGHTGELFF

D: TRBD2
J: TRBJ2-1
V: TRBV7-9
size: many
DNA: TGTGCCAGCAGCTTGGAGGCTAGCGGGTCGAGCTCCTACAATGAGCAGTTCTTC
CDR3: CASSLEASGSSSYNEQFF

D: .
J: TRBJ2-1
V: TRBV7-8
size: .
DNA: TGTGCCAACAAGCCCGTCGGCAGGGAAAGCTCCTACAATGAGCAGTTCTTC
CDR3: CANKPVGRESSYNEQFF

D: TRBD1
J: TRBJ1-1
V: TRBV19
size: few
DNA: TGTGCCAGTAGTACCCGGGACAGGGGGTTCGACACTGAAGCTTTCTTT
CDR3: CASSTRDRGFDTEAFF

D: TRBD1
J: TRBJ1-6
V: TRBV28
size: .
DNA: TGTGCCAGCGGATCCGGGACAGATAATTCACCCCTCCACTTT
CDR3: CASGSGTDNSPLHF

D: .
J: TRBJ2-2
V: TRBV5-1
size: .
DNA: TGCGCCAGCAGCCTAGATGGATACACCGGGGAGCTGTTTTTT
CDR3: CASSLDGYTGELFF